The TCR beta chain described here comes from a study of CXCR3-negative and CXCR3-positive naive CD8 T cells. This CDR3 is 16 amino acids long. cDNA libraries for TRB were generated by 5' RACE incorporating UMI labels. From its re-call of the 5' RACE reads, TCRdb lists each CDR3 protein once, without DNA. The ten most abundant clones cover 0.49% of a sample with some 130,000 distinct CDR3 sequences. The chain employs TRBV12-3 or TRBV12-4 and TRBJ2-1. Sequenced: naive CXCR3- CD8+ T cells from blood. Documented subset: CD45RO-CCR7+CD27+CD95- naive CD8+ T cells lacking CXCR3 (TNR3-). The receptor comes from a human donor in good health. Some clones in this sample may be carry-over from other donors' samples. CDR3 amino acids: CASSLGVGLPAVEQFF.